A single sample is the source of the 15 T cell receptor beta chains below, sequenced in a study of graft-versus-host responses after intestinal transplantation. The protocol was immunoSEQ multiplex PCR, while the TCRdb copy is restricted to in-frame clones and leaves out a portion. The sample yields under 45,000 clones, approximately 93% seen once. The material was PBMCs, obtained 734 days after intestinal transplantation. The receptors originated from a human patient who received an intestinal transplant, so some T cells may come from the graft donor.

The chain is built from TRBV11-2 and TRBJ2-1; maybe TRBD2 (5 bases). Trimming took off 1 base at V and 7 bases at J, with 8 bases between the two ends. Germline assignment: CDR1 SGHAT and CDR2 FQNNGV. This CDR3 spans 13 amino acids. The CDR3 region has the DNA TGTGCCAGCAGCTTAGGTCGGGATAATGAGCAGTTCTTC. Translating gives CASSLGRDNEQFF.

This chain connects TRBV4-1 to TRBJ2-7; D gene unclear. The V and J ends lost 2 bases and 1 base respectively, with 12 bases between them. CDR3 length: 15 amino acids. Germline CDR1 MGHRA, CDR2 YSYEKL. The CDR3 nucleotides are TGCGCCAGCAGCCAAAGGGTTTTAACATCCTACGAGCAGTACTTC. Amino acid sequence: CASSQRVLTSYEQYF.

This rearrangement joins TRBV18 to TRBJ1-1, with a weak D call TRBD1 (5 bases). The V gene lost 1 base and the J gene lost 3 bases, with 9 bases spanning the gap. Germline V gene lookup returns CDR1 KGHSH and CDR2 LQKENI. The CDR3 is 14 residues long. The CDR3 DNA reads as TGTGCCAGCTCACCACAGGGGAGGGACACTGAAGCTTTCTTT. This encodes CASSPQGRDTEAFF.

This clone was observed once. The chain couples TRBV30 to TRBJ2-7; D might be TRBD1 (6 bases). V lost 5 bases and J 5 bases, leaving 19 bases between the germline ends. The CDR3 sequence is 14 residues long. Germline V gives CDR1 GTSNPN, CDR2 SVGIG (reference sequence). The DNA for the CDR3 is TGTGCCTGGGGGGGCGAGGTTTCTATAGACGAGCAGTACTTC. As protein: CAWGGEVSIDEQYF.

The chain links TRBV7-3 to TRBJ2-3; 15 nucleotides line up with TRBD2. From germline, CDR1 is SGHTA and CDR2 FQGTGA. The CDR3 has 18 residues. The V gene end was trimmed by 4 bases and the J gene end by 3 bases; junction bases not matched to a gene: 8. The DNA of the CDR3 is TGTGCCAGCAGCTCACCCAAGGGACTAGCGGGGGGTACAGATACGCAGTATTTT. This gives the protein CASSSPKGLAGGTDTQYF.

The chain combines TRBV6-5 with TRBJ2-2; D perhaps matches TRBD2 (6 bases). Germline V gene sequence: CDR1 MNHEY, CDR2 SVGAGI. Trimming stripped 4 bases from V and 4 bases from J, with 13 bases between. This CDR3 is 15 amino acids long. The CDR3 region has the DNA TGTGCCAGCAGTTGGGGCGGGGAAGGCACCGGGGAGCTGTTTTTT. It specifies CASSWGGEGTGELFF.

V gene TRBV5-1 combines with J gene TRBJ1-1; D unresolved. V lost 8 bases and J 1 base, leaving 21 bases between the germline ends. This CDR3 has 16 amino acids. Germline V gives CDR1 SGHRS, CDR2 YFSETQ. The CDR3 here is CARWTSGSQRNTEAFF. DNA of the CDR3: TGCGCCAGGTGGACGTCGGGCTCTCAAAGGAACACTGAAGCTTTCTTT.

The chain recombines TRBV6-1 with TRBJ2-5; no clear D. V shed 0 bases and J shed 1 base, with 9 bases lying between them. Looked up from germline, CDR1 is MNHNS and CDR2 is SASEGT. The CDR3 is made up of 15 amino acids. In nucleotides, the CDR3 is TGTGCCAGCAGTGAAGCGGGCTACCTCCAAGAGACCCAGTACTTC. Its translation: CASSEAGYLQETQYF.

The J gene is TRBJ1-1, the V gene TRBV6-1; 8 nucleotides align to TRBD1. With 2 bases clipped from V and 4 bases from J, the junction kept 6 bases outside the gene matches. The CDR3 has 15 amino acids. Per the germline V gene, CDR1 is MNHNS and CDR2 is SASEGT. CDR3 region: CASSELTGGPTEAFF. As DNA, the CDR3 is TGTGCCAGCAGTGAATTAACAGGGGGACCCACTGAAGCTTTCTTT.

This clone showed up just once. V is TRBV5-4 and J is TRBJ2-7; D uncertain. CDR3 length: 14 residues. Trimming took 0 bases from V and 3 from J, leaving 10 bases between them. CDR1 and CDR2 from the germline V gene are SGHNT and YYREEE (reference sequence). The CDR3 here is CASSLGRTNYEQYF. In DNA form, the CDR3 reads TGTGCCAGCAGCTTGGGCAGGACCAACTACGAGCAGTACTTC.

The chain combines TRBV4-1 with TRBJ1-6; D is ambiguous. This CDR3 is 14 amino acids long. The germline V gene has CDR1 MGHRA and CDR2 YSYEKL. Between the trimmed V and J ends, which lost 0 bases and 11 bases, there was a span of 11 bases. The CDR3 nucleotides are TGCGCCAGCAGCCAAGATAAATTTACGGCACCCCTCCACTTT. Amino acid sequence: CASSQDKFTAPLHF.

This clone was seen only a few times. This sequence joins TRBV19 and TRBJ1-1; maybe TRBD1 (5 bases). Germline assignment: CDR1 LNHDA and CDR2 SQIVND (reference sequence). The CDR3 covers 12 residues. V was trimmed by 7 bases and J by 9 bases, leaving 15 bases between them. The CDR3 region is CASTPNSGQAFF. The CDR3, as DNA: TGTGCCAGTACCCCCAATTCGGGGCAAGCTTTCTTT.

The chain carries TRBV9 and TRBJ1-1; D gene uncertain. The V gene's germline CDR1 is SGDLS and CDR2 YYNGEE. The CDR3 loop spans 12 amino acids. Trimming left V 0 bases short and J 5 bases short, with 5 bases between. This chain's CDR3 is CASSVGGTEAFF. DNA for the CDR3: TGTGCCAGCAGCGTAGGGGGTACTGAAGCTTTCTTT.

The chain is built from TRBV5-1 and TRBJ2-1; TRBD1 agrees at 7 bases. Germline V gives CDR1 SGHRS, CDR2 YFSETQ. The V and J ends lost 0 bases and 2 bases, in that order; junction bases with no gene match: 5. CDR3 length: 16 amino acids. The CDR3 sequence is CASSLVSGGPYNEQFF. CDR3 DNA: TGCGCCAGCAGCTTGGTGTCAGGGGGTCCCTACAATGAGCAGTTCTTC.

The CDR3 loop reads CASSQVGTGGDEQYF. CDR3 nucleotide sequence: TGCGCCAGCAGCCAAGTGGGGACAGGGGGTGATGAGCAGTACTTC. The rearrangement links TRBV4-1 to TRBJ2-7; the match to TRBD1 covers 11 bases. V shed 1 base, J shed 7 bases, and the junction held 6 bases outside the gene matches. Germline loops: CDR1 MGHRA, CDR2 YSYEKL. The CDR3 length is 15 residues.